The next 32 T cell receptor beta chains were all read from a single sample in a study of cytomegalovirus exposure and HLA in healthy donors (dated by TCRdb to about 2017). Library construction relied on the immunoSEQ multiplex PCR assay. For the multiplex PCR, a mixture combining 60 forward primers for TCR Vbeta segments and 13 reverse primers for TCR Jbeta segments was used. What TCRdb holds here is the immuneACCESS table cut down to in-frame rearrangements. Part of the clones is not present; checked against another copy, under half of the missing clones reflect an unresolved V gene, and the others are unexplained. This sample holds roughly 100,000 clones; less than 90% were observed only once. The ten largest clones represent around 2.6% of the sample. The sequencing input was PBMCs. The receptors derive from a man in his forties in good health and CMV-seronegative.

The chain couples TRBV29-1 to TRBJ2-3, with 14 bases matching TRBD2. CDR1 SQVTM and CDR2 ANQGSEA come from the germline V gene. The V gene end was trimmed by 6 bases and the J gene end by 6 bases; junction bases not matched to a gene: 14. The CDR3 has 17 residues. In DNA, the CDR3 is TGCAGCGTCAGACTAGCGGGGGGGCCTTTTGTACCCGATACGCAGTATTTT. Amino acid sequence: CSVRLAGGPFVPDTQYF.

The CDR3 loop is CASTRPRVEAFF. CDR3 sequence (DNA): TGTGCCAGCACCCGTCCCCGGGTTGAAGCTTTCTTT. The chain is built from TRBV27 and TRBJ1-1; D not resolved. The CDR3 has 12 residues. Germline V gene data show CDR1 as MNHEY and CDR2 as SMNVEV (reference sequence). The V and J ends lost 7 bases and 7 bases respectively, with 13 bases between them.

This clone was seen just once. V and J are TRBV18 and TRBJ1-5; 8 nucleotides align to TRBD1. This CDR3 region has 15 residues. Germline trimming cut 3 bases from V and 0 bases from J; bases unmatched to any gene: 1. Germline CDR1 and CDR2: KGHSH and LQKENI. As DNA, the CDR3 is TGTGCCAGCTCACCTCAGGGGGCTAGCAATCAGCCCCAGCATTTT. This sequence encodes CASSPQGASNQPQHF. The entire variable domain, with the rest obtained from reference TRBV18 and TRBJ1-5, is as follows: NAGVMQNPRHLVRRRGQEARLRCSPMKGHSHVYWYRQLPEEGLKFMVYLQKENIIDESGMPKERFSAEFPKEGPSILRIQQVVRGDSAAYFCASSPQGASNQPQHFGDGTRLSIL.

The chain uses TRBV27 and TRBJ2-5; 10 positions agree with TRBD2. V dropped 2 bases and J dropped 5; count of bases not matched to a gene: 14. Germline V gene data show CDR1 as MNHEY and CDR2 as SMNVEV (reference sequence). The CDR3 sequence is 18 residues long. The CDR3 DNA reads TGTGCCAGCAGTTTAAGAACGGCTAGCGGGGGCCTCAGGGAGACCCAGTACTTC. It yields the protein CASSLRTASGGLRETQYF.

The chain uses TRBV6-5 and TRBJ2-7; TRBD2 is a possible D gene (5 bases). This CDR3 comprises 14 residues. CDR1 and CDR2 from the germline V gene are MNHEY and SVGAGI. V lost 2 bases to trimming and J lost 5 bases, with 13 bases between them. CDR3 loop: CASSYQSHSDEQYF. CDR3 nucleotides: TGTGCCAGCAGTTACCAGTCACATAGCGACGAGCAGTACTTC.

The gene calls are TRBV5-8 and TRBJ2-1, with 8 bases lining up with TRBD1. The J segment lost 7 bases and the V segment lost 1 base, leaving 10 bases of the junction unmatched. Germline CDR1 is SGHTS and CDR2 is YDEGEE. The CDR3 totals 16 residues. The CDR3 sequence: CASSLPRDRLGNEQFF. The CDR3 DNA reads TGTGCCAGCAGCTTGCCACGGGACAGGCTTGGTAATGAGCAGTTCTTC.

V usage is TRBV7-9 and J usage is TRBJ2-2; TRBD2 might be the D (5 bases). The CDR3 is 13 amino acids. Germline CDR1 SEHNR, CDR2 FQNEAQ (reference sequence). Trimming shortened V by 5 bases and J by 5 bases, and 9 bases separated the two germline ends. The CDR3 DNA sequence: TGTGCCAGCAGCCGGTCGGGGACCGGGGAGCTGTTTTTT. It is translated as CASSRSGTGELFF.

The chain recombines TRBV7-9 with TRBJ1-2, with TRBD1 as a possible D gene (6 bases). V was clipped by 5 bases and J by 4 bases, with 23 bases between them. Per germline, CDR1 SEHNR and CDR2 FQNEAQ (reference sequence). This CDR3 is 17 amino acids long. CDR3 DNA sequence: TGTGCCAGCAGCCCCCCTCAAGGCAGGGGTCGGGCCTATGGCTACACCTTC. It codes for CASSPPQGRGRAYGYTF. Combining the CDR3 with reference TRBV7-9 and TRBJ1-2 gives the whole variable domain DTGVSQNPRHKITKRGQNVTFRCDPISEHNRLYWYRQTLGQGPEFLTYFQNEAQLEKSRLLSDRFSAERPKGSFSTLEIQRTEQGDSAMYLCASSPPQGRGRAYGYTFGSGTRLTVV.

The rearrangement joins TRBV4-1 to TRBJ1-5; D gene unclear. This CDR3 region has 15 residues. V lost 1 base and J lost 4, with 11 bases in between. CDR1 is MGHRA, CDR2 YSYEKL, per germline. For the CDR3, the DNA is TGCGCCAGCAGCCAAGTTAACACCGATAATCAGCCCCAGCATTTT. Its translation: CASSQVNTDNQPQHF.

This clone occurred once. This sequence joins TRBV5-1 and TRBJ2-3; D is perhaps TRBD2 (5 bases). Looked up from germline, CDR1 is SGHRS and CDR2 is YFSETQ. This CDR3 contains 13 residues. Trimming removed 3 bases at V and 4 bases at J, with 9 bases between. CDR3 in amino acids: CASSSDGADTQYF. CDR3 in DNA: TGCGCCAGCAGCTCGGACGGGGCAGATACGCAGTATTTT.

This clone was picked up one time. The chain carries TRBV5-1 and TRBJ1-4, with 8 bases identical to TRBD1. Looked up from germline, CDR1 is SGHRS and CDR2 is YFSETQ. This CDR3 spans 15 amino acids. Losses at the gene ends were 4 bases for V and 5 bases for J; bases not matched to a gene: 7. The CDR3 protein is CASSIDRGSNEKLFF. The CDR3 coding sequence is TGCGCCAGCAGCATCGACAGGGGCTCGAATGAAAAACTGTTTTTT. The whole variable domain, remainder taken from reference TRBV5-1 and TRBJ1-4, is KAGVTQTPRYLIKTRGQQVTLSCSPISGHRSVSWYQQTPGQGLQFLFEYFSETQRNKGNFPGRFSGRQFSNSRSEMNVSTLELGDSALYLCASSIDRGSNEKLFFGSGTQLSVL.

The gene calls are TRBV30 and TRBJ1-1; TRBD1 matches at 7 bases. This CDR3 comprises 15 residues. Germline V gene lookup returns CDR1 GTSNPN and CDR2 SVGIG (reference sequence). After removal of 2 bases from V and 8 bases from J, the junction contained 14 bases not matched to a gene. Written as DNA, the CDR3 is TGTGCCTGGAGTAGGACGGGACAGTTTATTCGCGAAGCTTTCTTT. Its protein is CAWSRTGQFIREAFF.

The V call is TRBV5-1, the J call TRBJ1-1; 7 nucleotides agree with TRBD1. With 2 bases clipped from V and 1 base from J, the junction kept 2 bases outside the gene matches. CDR1 is SGHRS, CDR2 YFSETQ, per germline. CDR3 size: 14 residues. CDR3 DNA sequence: TGCGCCAGCAGCTTTACAGGGGCGAACACTGAAGCTTTCTTT. Translating gives CASSFTGANTEAFF.

J is TRBJ2-5 and V is TRBV4-1; tentative D call: TRBD1 (6 bases). The J call is in doubt because the DNA end fits TRBJ2-7 better. CDR3 length equals 18 residues. Germline assignment: CDR1 MGHRA and CDR2 YSYEKL. The DNA for the CDR3 is TGCGCCAGCAGCTTCCAGACCGGGACAACTAGAAGCTCCTACGAGCAGTACTTC. Its protein is CASSFQTGTTRSSYEQYF.

The genes are TRBV25-1 and TRBJ1-5, with 8 bases identical to TRBD1. The CDR3 spans 13 residues. The V segment lost 4 bases and the J segment 5 bases; nucleotides outside the gene matches: 1. CDR1 is MGHDK and CDR2 is SYGVNS in the germline V gene. CDR3 residues: CASSGTGYQPQHF. DNA for the CDR3: TGTGCCAGCAGTGGGACAGGGTATCAGCCCCAGCATTTT. The entire variable domain, with the rest obtained from reference TRBV25-1 and TRBJ1-5, is as follows: EADIYQTPRYLVIGTGKKITLECSQTMGHDKMYWYQQDPGMELHLIHYSYGVNSTEKGDLSSESTVSRIRTEHFPLTLESARPSHTSQYLCASSGTGYQPQHFGDGTRLSIL.

The chain joins TRBV7-9 to TRBJ2-2; D remains unclear. Germline CDR1 SEHNR, CDR2 FQNEAQ (reference sequence). This CDR3 is 14 amino acids long. V lost 2 bases, J lost 1 base, and 5 bases lay in between. The chain's CDR3 is CASSLHGNTGELFF. In DNA form, the CDR3 reads TGTGCCAGCAGCTTACACGGGAACACCGGGGAGCTGTTTTTT.

This clone occurred once. The V gene is TRBV29-1, the J gene TRBJ1-2; tentative D call: TRBD1 (5 bases). The CDR3 has 12 residues. The V end lost 2 bases, the J end lost 2 bases, and 6 bases lay between the germline ends. Germline V gene data show CDR1 as SQVTM and CDR2 as ANQGSEA. The CDR3 bases are TGCAGCGTTGAAACAGGCAACTATGGCTACACCTTC. It yields the protein CSVETGNYGYTF.

The CDR3, as DNA: TGTGCCAGCAGCCAAGACAGGACCCCCGCAGATACGCAGTATTTT. Translated: CASSQDRTPADTQYF. J is TRBJ2-3 and V is TRBV5-6; D may be TRBD1 (6 bases). The V end was cut by 4 bases, the J end by 4 bases, with 16 bases between. Germline lookup yields CDR1 SGHDT and CDR2 YYEEEE. CDR3 length: 15 residues.

This clone is a singleton in its sample. The chain joins TRBV19 to TRBJ1-4; maybe TRBD1 (5 bases). This CDR3 is 16 amino acids long. In germline, CDR1 is LNHDA, CDR2 SQIVND (reference sequence). V lost 5 bases and J lost 3, with 16 bases in between. CDR3 loop: CASSFQGVRSNEKLFF. CDR3 DNA sequence: TGTGCCAGTAGTTTCCAGGGTGTAAGGTCTAATGAAAAACTGTTTTTT.

The chain carries TRBV19 and TRBJ2-1; D may be TRBD2 (6 bases). The V end lost 5 bases, the J end lost 8 bases, and 10 bases lay between the germline ends. Germline assignment: CDR1 LNHDA and CDR2 SQIVND (reference sequence). The CDR3 runs 12 residues. The CDR3 protein is CASSAGRHEQFF. The CDR3 nucleotides read TGTGCCAGTAGTGCGGGACGTCATGAGCAGTTCTTC.

V and J are TRBV5-1 and TRBJ1-4, with 9 bases fitting TRBD1. The germline V gene has CDR1 SGHRS and CDR2 YFSETQ. After removal of 5 bases from V and 4 bases from J, the junction contained 3 bases not matched to a gene. The CDR3 runs to 14 residues. For the CDR3, the DNA is TGCGCCAGCAGGGGACAGGGAAGTAATGAAAAACTGTTTTTT. Its protein product is CASRGQGSNEKLFF.

The rearrangement uses TRBV10-1 and TRBJ1-1; 8 nucleotides align to TRBD1. The CDR3 has 13 amino acids. The ends lost 3 bases at V and 4 bases at J; junction bases unmatched: 1. Per germline, CDR1 WNHNN and CDR2 SYGVQD (reference sequence). The CDR3 sequence is CASSETGGTEAFF. CDR3 in DNA: TGCGCCAGCAGTGAAACAGGGGGCACTGAAGCTTTCTTT.

This clone was seen once. The chain carries TRBV11-2 and TRBJ2-6; TRBD1 is a possible D gene (6 bases). This CDR3 comprises 17 residues. V was trimmed by 5 bases and J by 0 bases, leaving 14 bases between them. Germline V gene sequence: CDR1 SGHAT, CDR2 FQNNGV. The CDR3 region is CASSPRGASSGANVLTF. CDR3 in DNA: TGTGCCAGCAGCCCCAGGGGTGCGAGCTCTGGGGCCAACGTCCTGACTTTC.

The J gene is TRBJ2-2, the V gene TRBV9, with a possible D match to TRBD1 (6 bases). Germline CDR1 SGDLS, CDR2 YYNGEE. The CDR3 is 15 amino acids. Trimming removed 5 bases at V and 6 bases at J, with 17 bases between. The CDR3 DNA reads as TGTGCCAGCAGTTACAGGGTTAAGGATCCCGGGGAGCTGTTTTTT. Translated, it gives CASSYRVKDPGELFF.

V gene TRBV5-1 combines with J gene TRBJ2-1; 15 nucleotides match TRBD2. CDR3 length: 13 residues. Germline CDR1 reads SGHRS; CDR2 reads YFSETQ. V lost 4 bases and J lost 15; bases outside the gene matches: 5. The CDR3, as DNA: TGCGCCAGCAGCCTCGGACTAGCGGGGGGGCGGTTCTTC. Translated, it gives CASSLGLAGGRFF. Full variable domain (outside the CDR3, taken from reference TRBV5-1 and TRBJ2-1): KAGVTQTPRYLIKTRGQQVTLSCSPISGHRSVSWYQQTPGQGLQFLFEYFSETQRNKGNFPGRFSGRQFSNSRSEMNVSTLELGDSALYLCASSLGLAGGRFFGPGTRLTVL.

V usage is TRBV4-1 and J usage is TRBJ2-7; TRBD1 agrees at 7 bases. The J segment lost 5 bases and the V segment lost 1 base, leaving 11 bases of the junction unmatched. Germline V lookup: CDR1 MGHRA, CDR2 YSYEKL. The CDR3 spans 16 residues. The CDR3, as DNA: TGCGCCAGCAGCCAAGTCCCGGGACAGTCGGCCGACGAGCAGTACTTC. It translates to CASSQVPGQSADEQYF.

This clone has a handful of counts. V gene TRBV2 combines with J gene TRBJ2-1, with 7 positions matching TRBD1. Looked up from germline, CDR1 is SNHLY and CDR2 is FYNNEI. The junction had 8 bases not matched to a gene; V was cut back by 6 bases and J by 0 bases. This CDR3 has 16 residues. Here the CDR3 reads CASRFEGASSYNEQFF. The CDR3 DNA reads as TGTGCCAGCAGGTTTGAGGGGGCAAGCTCCTACAATGAGCAGTTCTTC.

The chain links TRBV13 to TRBJ2-5, with 12 bases matching TRBD2. The CDR3 spans 16 residues. The V gene's germline CDR1 is PRHDT and CDR2 FYEKMQ (reference sequence). The J segment lost 5 bases and the V segment lost 4 bases, leaving 8 bases of the junction unmatched. CDR3 sequence: CASSSRLAGAGETQYF. For the CDR3, the DNA is TGTGCCAGCAGCTCCCGACTAGCGGGGGCGGGGGAGACCCAGTACTTC.

The V and J genes are TRBV28 and TRBJ1-1; 7 bases are a match to TRBD1. J was trimmed by 0 bases and V by 4 bases; bases with no gene match: 5. CDR1 and CDR2 (germline): MDHEN, SYDVKM. The CDR3 spans 15 residues. In nucleotides, the CDR3 is TGTGCCAGCAGTTACAGGGGACGGATGAACACTGAAGCTTTCTTT. Protein sequence: CASSYRGRMNTEAFF.

This clone was recorded a few times. The chain has TRBV6-1 and TRBJ1-6, with D possibly TRBD1 on 5 matching bases. Germline-derived CDR1 and CDR2 are MNHNS and SASEGT. Between the trimmed V and J ends, which lost 2 bases and 7 bases, there was a span of 9 bases. The CDR3 spans 14 residues. The CDR3: CASSERGWNSPLHF. The CDR3 DNA follows: TGTGCCAGCAGTGAAAGGGGTTGGAATTCACCCCTCCACTTT.

The chain uses TRBV10-3 and TRBJ1-1; 9 bases fit TRBD1. The CDR3 contains 14 residues. Germline lookup yields CDR1 ENHRY and CDR2 SYGVKD. J lost 1 base, V lost 11 bases, and 8 bases had no gene match. In DNA, the CDR3 is TGTGCCGCACAGGGGGCCTCCGGGAACACTGAAGCTTTCTTT. This sequence encodes CAAQGASGNTEAFF.

The chain uses TRBV5-4 and TRBJ1-6; a possible D gene is TRBD1 (5 bases). Per germline, CDR1 SGHNT and CDR2 YYREEE (reference sequence). CDR3 length: 18 residues. V was clipped by 4 bases and J by 3 bases, with 20 bases between them. The CDR3 region has the DNA TGTGCCAGCAGCCGCAGGGTAGCGGCTTTGCGCTATAATTCACCCCTCCACTTT. Encoded protein: CASSRRVAALRYNSPLHF.